What follows are 4 T cell receptor beta chains derived from one specimen sequenced in a study of control samples from healthy donors and cancer patients. Sequenced by immunoSEQ multiplex PCR; TCRdb stores in-frame clones only, minus some. Among around 100,000 clones listed, less than 95% were seen once. What was sequenced was blood. The receptors were sampled from a woman between 18 and 30 years old in good health.

The rearrangement uses TRBV4-1 and TRBJ2-5; possible D gene TRBD1, 6 bases. The CDR3 has 13 amino acids. CDR1 is MGHRA, CDR2 YSYEKL, per germline. V lost 0 bases, J lost 11 bases, and 13 bases lay in between. The CDR3 DNA sequence: TGCGCCAGCAGCCAAGAGGACAGATCCCGTCAGTACTTC. Encoded protein: CASSQEDRSRQYF.

The genes are TRBV7-9 and TRBJ2-1; TRBD2 is a possible D gene (6 bases). CDR1 and CDR2 (germline): SEHNR, FQNEAQ (reference sequence). The CDR3 is 16 amino acids. Trimming left V 2 bases short and J 6 bases short, with 17 bases between. The CDR3 loop is CASSLLSGVLANEQFF. The DNA for the CDR3 is TGTGCCAGCAGCTTATTATCGGGGGTGCTCGCCAATGAGCAGTTCTTC. Variable domain in full (rest from reference TRBV7-9 and TRBJ2-1): DTGVSQNPRHKITKRGQNVTFRCDPISEHNRLYWYRQTLGQGPEFLTYFQNEAQLEKSRLLSDRFSAERPKGSFSTLEIQRTEQGDSAMYLCASSLLSGVLANEQFFGPGTRLTVL.

The chain couples TRBV11-3 to TRBJ2-3; possibly TRBD1 or TRBD2 for D (7 bases each). Germline values: CDR1 SGHNT, CDR2 YENEEA. This CDR3 spans 15 amino acids. Trimming cost V 4 bases and J 7 bases, with 18 bases left between them. In nucleotides, the CDR3 is TGTGCCAGCAGCTCTTCAGGGGGGGGGCGAAATACGCAGTATTTT. Its protein product is CASSSSGGGRNTQYF.

J is TRBJ2-7 and V is TRBV27; D remains unclear. Germline CDR1 and CDR2: MNHEY and SMNVEV (reference sequence). The CDR3 totals 15 residues. Trimming removed 2 bases from V and 3 bases from J, with 14 bases in between. The DNA of the CDR3 is TGTGCCAGCAGTTTAGGGGTTTGGACGGTCTACGAGCAGTACTTC. Residues: CASSLGVWTVYEQYF.